This T cell receptor (beta chain) was observed in a study of cytomegalovirus exposure and HLA in healthy donors. CDR3 length equals 10 residues. Trimming left V 8 bases short and J 11 bases short, with 12 bases between. Looked up from germline, CDR1 is MNHEY and CDR2 is SMNVEV (reference sequence). The PCR ran on 60 Vbeta and 13 Jbeta primers. The assay was immunoSEQ multiplex PCR, and TCRdb's table has in-frame clones only and misses some. The table includes about 150,000 clones, approximately 73% detected once. Material for sequencing was PBMCs. The chain links TRBV27 to TRBJ1-1, with no clear D. This sequence originates from a man between 25 and 39 years old in good health and CMV-seropositive. As DNA, the CDR3 is TGTGCCAGCTCCAGGAACCCCGCTTTCTTT. It specifies CASSRNPAFF.